This T cell receptor (beta chain) was recovered during a study of blood T cell repertoires in COVID-19. The table came from immunoSEQ multiplex PCR; TCRdb's copy has only in-frame clones and leaves some out. The sample holds over 250,000 clones; approximately 90% are singletons and the top ten take over 2%. The study drew participants aged about 18 to 89 years from 20 to 30 US areas. Germline values: CDR1 DFQATT, CDR2 SNEGSKA (reference sequence). The CDR3 length is 11 residues. This clone was picked up a small number of times. This receptor was identified in an older woman in a cohort exposed to, infected with or recovered from COVID-19 (not recorded which). J is TRBJ2-1 and V is TRBV20-1; 13 nucleotides match TRBD2. The sequenced material came from PBMCs or T cells enriched from blood (not recorded which). The CDR3 loop reads CNGLAGAEQFF. In DNA, the CDR3 is TGCAATGGACTAGCGGGAGCTGAGCAGTTCTTC.